The clone carrying this T cell receptor (beta chain) was observed a handful of times. Only in-frame clones appear in the TCRdb table, and some are missing; sequencing was by immunoSEQ multiplex PCR. The sample consists of about 180,000 clones, approximately 90% of them appearing once. The data belong to a study of blood T cell repertoires in COVID-19. The CDR3 runs to 13 residues. Germline CDR1 ENHRY, CDR2 SYGVKD. V was clipped by 7 bases and J by 3 bases, with 9 bases between them. J is TRBJ2-2 and V is TRBV10-3; tentative D call: TRBD2 (6 bases). The specimen sequenced was peripheral blood. This receptor was identified in a woman aged 45-65 years with acute or convalescent COVID-19. Here the CDR3 DNA reads TGTGCCATCACCCGGGACTACACCGGGGAGCTGTTTTTT. Amino acid sequence: CAITRDYTGELFF.